Listed below are T cell receptor beta chains from one sample, sequenced in a study of patients and donors after allogeneic stem cell transplantation. TCRdb used MiXCR to reprocess the RT-PCR reads, holding one entry per CDR3 protein. The profile covers about a million distinct CDR3 sequences, with approximately 18% appearing a single time and around 6% taken by the ten largest. Sequenced material: blood, either unsorted or a sorted T cell fraction (not recorded which). The receptors were sampled from a human donor who was either an allogeneic HSCT recipient or a stem cell or donor lymphocyte infusion donor (not recorded which). It is not recorded whose cells these are; they may come from a transplant donor. Both conserved end residues are part of each CDR3. Fields, in order: clone size, D gene, V gene, J gene, CDR3 protein, CDR3 DNA. A D gene is named only where the DNA matches it firmly. For some rows the clone size is stated as once, few or many, or as a class when expanded; others skip it.

few	-	TRBV25-1	TRBJ2-2	CASMGRTNTGELFF	TGTGCCAGCATGGGCAGGACGAACACCGGGGAGCTGTTTTTT
few	-	TRBV20-1	TRBJ1-1	CSARDITATEAFF	TGCAGTGCTAGAGATATTACAGCCACTGAAGCTTTCTTT
-	-	TRBV30	TRBJ1-1	CAWSVGRAKMNTEAFF	TGTGCCTGGAGTGTAGGCAGGGCGAAGATGAACACTGAAGCTTTCTTT
-	TRBD1	TRBV27	TRBJ2-7	CASSWVDRMYEQYF	TGTGCCAGCAGCTGGGTGGACAGGATGTACGAGCAGTACTTC
-	-	TRBV7-2	TRBJ1-2	CASSLDSRGMPYGYTF	TGTGCCAGCAGCTTAGACAGCAGGGGTATGCCCTATGGCTACACCTTC
few	-	TRBV7-8	TRBJ1-1	CASRGGVTAMNTEAFF	TGTGCCAGCAGGGGCGGGGTGACAGCGATGAACACTGAAGCTTTCTTT
-	-	TRBV20-1	TRBJ1-4	CSARVRRTNEKLFF	TGCAGTGCTAGAGTCAGGAGGACTAATGAAAAACTGTTTTTT
few	TRBD1	TRBV9	TRBJ1-1	CASSVVNRGAEAFF	TGTGCCAGCAGCGTAGTGAACAGGGGGGCTGAAGCTTTCTTT
-	-	TRBV2	TRBJ2-2	CASSERRPGELFF	TGTGCCAGCAGTGAAAGGAGACCGGGGGAGCTGTTTTTT
-	TRBD2	TRBV20-1	TRBJ2-1	CSARSGGGRSSFF	TGCAGTGCTAGATCTGGGGGCGGGAGGAGCTCGTTCTTC
-	-	TRBV5-1	TRBJ2-5	CASSLNGARETQYF	TGCGCCAGCAGCTTGAACGGGGCCCGCGAGACCCAGTACTTC
few	-	TRBV20-1	TRBJ1-6	CSAGAPNRVGNSPLHF	TGCAGTGCTGGTGCCCCTAACAGGGTGGGTAATTCACCCCTCCACTTT
-	TRBD1	TRBV14	TRBJ1-2	CASSQESGGGYTF	TGTGCCAGCAGCCAAGAGTCAGGGGGAGGCTACACCTTC
few	-	TRBV5-4	TRBJ2-3	CASNSEYTDTQYF	TGTGCCAGCAACTCGGAGTACACAGATACGCAGTATTTT
-	TRBD2	TRBV5-4	TRBJ2-3	CASSYYLEAGEVSSTDTQYF	TGTGCCAGCAGCTATTATTTGGAGGCGGGAGAGGTTTCTAGCACAGATACGCAGTATTTT
many	-	TRBV20-1	TRBJ1-5	CSAPDGGNQPQHF	TGCAGTGCACCCGACGGGGGGAATCAGCCCCAGCATTTT
-	-	TRBV7-6	TRBJ1-1	CASSSSRGPNTEAFF	TGTGCCAGCAGCTCCTCTCGAGGTCCCAACACTGAAGCTTTCTTT
few	-	TRBV12-3/TRBV12-4	TRBJ2-3	CASNPGGRAFSYTDTQYF	TGTGCCAGCAACCCAGGGGGGAGGGCCTTCTCCTACACAGATACGCAGTATTTT
-	-	TRBV27	TRBJ2-5	CASSPRWDGGETQYF	TGTGCCAGCAGCCCTCGTTGGGACGGTGGGGAGACCCAGTACTTC
-	-	TRBV20-1	TRBJ2-4	CSAWVLAKNIQYF	TGCAGTGCTTGGGTTCTAGCCAAAAACATTCAGTACTTC
once	-	TRBV5-6	TRBJ2-7	CASSLERPPLAYEQYF	TGTGCCAGCAGCTTGGAGCGACCGCCTTTGGCCTACGAGCAGTACTTC
few	-	TRBV12-3/TRBV12-4	TRBJ1-3	CASSPRFNSGNTIYF	TGTGCCAGCAGTCCCCGCTTTAACTCTGGAAACACCATATATTTT
-	-	TRBV12-3/TRBV12-4	TRBJ1-5	CASSLESSLGGNQPQHF	TGTGCCAGCAGTTTAGAGTCCTCACTGGGTGGCAATCAGCCCCAGCATTTT
many	TRBD2	TRBV24-1	TRBJ2-1	CATSDLASGSSYNEQFF	TGTGCCACCAGTGATTTGGCTAGCGGGAGCTCCTACAATGAGCAGTTCTTC
many	-	TRBV12-3/TRBV12-4	TRBJ1-3	CASSFEGLGGNTIYF	TGTGCCAGCAGTTTCGAGGGCCTCGGGGGAAACACCATATATTTT
-	-	TRBV9	TRBJ1-1	CASSVEGLRTEAFF	TGTGCCAGCAGCGTAGAGGGTTTGAGAACTGAAGCTTTCTTT
few	TRBD1	TRBV20-1	TRBJ1-4	CSAEGTGQTNEKLFF	TGCAGTGCCGAAGGTACGGGACAGACCAATGAAAAACTGTTTTTT
-	-	TRBV12-3/TRBV12-4	TRBJ2-3	CASSLIGMGTDTQYF	TGTGCCAGCAGTTTGATCGGGATGGGCACAGATACGCAGTATTTT
few	-	TRBV6-1	TRBJ2-5	CASRSRVRETQYF	TGTGCCAGCAGGAGCAGGGTCCGGGAGACCCAGTACTTC
-	TRBD1	TRBV30	TRBJ2-2	CASSEGQGRTGELFF	TGTGCCTCCTCGGAGGGACAGGGGAGGACCGGGGAGCTGTTTTTT
-	-	TRBV5-4	TRBJ2-7	CASSRGGGGTSYEQYF	TGTGCCAGCAGTCGCGGAGGGGGGGGTACCTCCTACGAGCAGTACTTC
-	TRBD2	TRBV10-3	TRBJ2-7	CATQREGYEQYF	TGTGCCACCCAGCGGGAGGGTTACGAGCAGTACTTC
few	TRBD1	TRBV9	TRBJ1-3	CASSLRDRVSGNTIYF	TGTGCCAGCAGCCTCCGGGACAGGGTCTCTGGAAACACCATATATTTT
-	TRBD1	TRBV12-3/TRBV12-4	TRBJ1-1	CASSTETGGEDTEAFF	TGTGCCAGCAGTACCGAGACAGGGGGCGAAGACACTGAAGCTTTCTTT
few	-	TRBV29-1	TRBJ2-7	CSVEWVDRSYEQYF	TGCAGCGTTGAATGGGTCGACCGCTCCTACGAGCAGTACTTC
-	TRBD2	TRBV12-3/TRBV12-4	TRBJ2-3	CASSFKRGALRTQYF	TGTGCCAGCAGTTTCAAGCGGGGGGCCCTAAGAACGCAGTATTTT
few	-	TRBV7-9	TRBJ2-7	CASSRSGFPYEQYF	TGTGCCAGCAGCCGTAGCGGCTTTCCCTACGAGCAGTACTTC
few	TRBD1	TRBV3-1	TRBJ2-1	CASSQTNRGNEQFF	TGTGCCAGCAGCCAGACTAACAGGGGCAATGAGCAGTTCTTC
-	TRBD1	TRBV7-2	TRBJ1-1	CASRPTGEAYTEAFF	TGTGCCAGCAGACCCACAGGGGAGGCGTACACTGAAGCTTTCTTT
few	-	TRBV12-3/TRBV12-4	TRBJ2-1	CASSPDRHYEQFF	TGTGCCAGCAGTCCCGACAGGCACTATGAGCAGTTCTTC
few	TRBD1	TRBV5-5	TRBJ1-6	CASRRQGSGSPLHF	TGTGCCAGCAGAAGACAGGGTTCGGGTTCACCCCTCCACTTT